A selection of T cell receptor beta chains follows, all from one sample in a study of OX40 agonist ivuxolimab in advanced cancers. Sequencing was performed with immunoSEQ multiplex PCR; in TCRdb, only in-frame clones are kept and a portion is missing. Found here are about 55,000 clones, about 90% of them singletons; the top ten hold approximately 6.6%. Sequenced here: CD4+ or CD8+ T cells sorted from blood, sampled in a trial of the OX40 agonist ivuxolimab. These receptors all stem from an adult with an advanced solid tumor such as melanoma, head and neck, liver or kidney cancer. CDR3s include the opening cysteine and the closing phenylalanine or tryptophan. Fields, in order: clone size, V gene, D gene, J gene, CDR3 protein, CDR3 DNA. D genes are given only for firm matches. Part of the rows lack a size; the others show once, few, many or a class for expanded clones.

size: NA
V: TRBV9
D: NA
J: TRBJ2-2
CDR3: CASTRNTGELFF
DNA: TGTGCCAGCACACGGAACACCGGGGAGCTGTTTTTT

size: NA
V: TRBV2
D: TRBD1
J: TRBJ1-1
CDR3: CASSAPGQGRKTEAFF
DNA: TGTGCCAGCAGTGCCCCGGGACAGGGGAGGAAGACTGAAGCTTTCTTT

size: NA
V: TRBV5-8
D: TRBD2
J: TRBJ2-1
CDR3: CASSLTSGTPQFF
DNA: TGTGCCAGCAGCTTGACTAGCGGGACTCCCCAGTTCTTC

size: NA
V: TRBV18
D: NA
J: TRBJ2-7
CDR3: CASSPARSSYEQYF
DNA: TGTGCCAGCTCACCAGCTCGGAGCTCCTACGAGCAGTACTTC

size: NA
V: TRBV9
D: TRBD1
J: TRBJ2-7
CDR3: CASSPHRGLSYEQYF
DNA: TGTGCCAGCAGCCCCCACAGGGGGTTATCCTACGAGCAGTACTTC

size: once
V: TRBV28
D: NA
J: TRBJ2-7
CDR3: CASSDALSYEQYF
DNA: TGTGCCAGCAGTGATGCCCTCTCCTACGAGCAGTACTTC

size: NA
V: TRBV4-1
D: TRBD1
J: TRBJ2-1
CDR3: CASSRPGQGSNEQFF
DNA: TGCGCCAGCAGCCGACCGGGACAGGGGTCCAATGAGCAGTTCTTC

size: once
V: TRBV30
D: TRBD1
J: TRBJ1-5
CDR3: CAWSDDPIKTGGFGESNQPQHF
DNA: TGTGCCTGGAGTGATGACCCCATAAAGACAGGGGGCTTTGGAGAAAGCAATCAGCCCCAGCATTTT

size: NA
V: TRBV21-1
D: NA
J: TRBJ2-1
CDR3: CASSNRRTSGNNEQFF
DNA: TGTGCCAGCAGCAACCGGAGGACTAGCGGGAACAATGAGCAGTTCTTC

size: once
V: TRBV6-4
D: TRBD1
J: TRBJ1-5
CDR3: CASSDSGTDSNQPQHF
DNA: TGTGCCAGCAGTGACTCCGGGACAGATAGCAATCAGCCCCAGCATTTT

size: NA
V: TRBV4-2
D: TRBD1
J: TRBJ1-3
CDR3: CASSPDRGPGNTIYF
DNA: TGTGCCAGCAGCCCCGACAGGGGGCCTGGAAACACCATATATTTT

size: NA
V: TRBV5-6
D: NA
J: TRBJ1-1
CDR3: CASSLWVSEAFF
DNA: TGTGCCAGCAGCTTGTGGGTATCTGAAGCTTTCTTT

size: once
V: TRBV11-2
D: NA
J: TRBJ2-1
CDR3: CASSLEWDPSYNEQFF
DNA: TGTGCCAGCAGCTTAGAATGGGACCCTTCCTACAATGAGCAGTTCTTC

size: NA
V: TRBV4-1
D: TRBD2
J: TRBJ2-5
CDR3: CASSPTSGRALQETQYF
DNA: TGCGCCAGCAGCCCTACTAGCGGGAGGGCCCTTCAAGAGACCCAGTACTTC

size: NA
V: TRBV11-3
D: TRBD1
J: TRBJ2-3
CDR3: CASSPGGQTTDTQYF
DNA: TGTGCCAGCAGCCCAGGGGGCCAAACCACAGATACGCAGTATTTT

size: medium-sized
V: TRBV6-1
D: NA
J: TRBJ1-5
CDR3: CASSALPGTTNQPQHF
DNA: TGTGCCAGCAGTGCGCTACCGGGAACAACAAATCAGCCCCAGCATTTT

size: NA
V: TRBV28
D: NA
J: TRBJ1-2
CDR3: CASSRTTRGGYTF
DNA: TGTGCCAGCAGTCGAACGACCAGGGGCGGCTACACCTTC